This T cell receptor (beta chain) was recovered during a study of blood T cell repertoires in COVID-19. As handled by the study authors: The authors estimated nucleated cell counts from reference gene primer amplification. TCRdb's table, derived via immunoSEQ multiplex PCR, lists solely in-frame clones and lacks some. For V, J and clone size, that table is used; D and trimming come from the DNA. The data hold about 330,000 clones, with 89% observed a single time. This clone was observed a few times. The CDR3 contains 18 residues. Germline V CDR1 and CDR2: MGHRA, YSYEKL. Germline trimming cut 4 bases from V and 0 bases from J; bases unmatched to any gene: 8.

This sequence joins TRBV4-1 and TRBJ2-2, with TRBD2 matching over 10 bases. Material for sequencing was peripheral blood. This TCR was recovered from a man younger than 30 who had recovered from COVID-19. The DNA for the CDR3 is TGCGCCAGCAGCCTCACGAGCGGGAGGGCCCCGAACACCGGGGAGCTGTTTTTT. Residues: CASSLTSGRAPNTGELFF.